The 19 T cell receptor beta chains reported below all come from one sample, sequenced in a study of human T cells and chemical hapten exposure. The time point here: healthy volunteer bleed at 6 weeks. Total RNA extraction was carried out from unfractionated whole blood. TCRdb re-called the RACE reads through MiXCR, storing one row per CDR3 protein. The sample yields under 90,000 distinct CDR3 sequences, over 8.5% seen once. Sample: whole blood. The receptors were sampled from a male donor in good health. Some clones in this sample may be carry-over from other donors' samples.

The sample holds a few counts of this clonotype. CDR3 DNA: TGTGCCAGCAGCTTTAGCGGGCCGGGGGGGAATGAGCAGTTCTTC. Translated, it gives CASSFSGPGGNEQFF. The chain links TRBV7-3 to TRBJ2-1; TRBD2 matches 8 bases. Germline assignment: CDR1 SGHTA and CDR2 FQGTGA. This CDR3 comprises 15 residues. The V and J ends lost 3 bases and 7 bases, in that order; junction bases with no gene match: 8.

The chain links TRBV29-1 to TRBJ2-3; D is undetermined. Germline loops: CDR1 SQVTM, CDR2 ANQGSEA. V shed 7 bases and J shed 4 bases, with 6 bases lying between them. The CDR3 sequence is 10 residues long. This CDR3 is CSALADTQYF. The CDR3 region has the DNA TGCAGCGCCTTGGCAGATACGCAGTATTTT.

Only a few counts were recorded for this clonotype. The chain recombines TRBV4-1 with TRBJ2-7; possible D gene TRBD1, 5 bases. Trimming cost V 0 bases and J 1 base, with 10 bases left between them. Germline V lookup: CDR1 MGHRA, CDR2 YSYEKL. The CDR3 runs to 15 residues. As DNA, the CDR3 is TGCGCCAGCAGCCAAGAGGACACCGAATCCTACGAGCAGTACTTC. The encoded protein is CASSQEDTESYEQYF.

This clonotype was counted a few times. V and J are TRBV13 and TRBJ2-4, with 10 bases matching TRBD1. J gave up 9 bases and V 4 bases, and 3 bases lay outside the gene matches. This CDR3 has 13 amino acids. CDR1 and CDR2 (germline): PRHDT, FYEKMQ (reference sequence). The CDR3 nucleotides read TGTGCCAGCAGCTGGGGACAGGGGCCCATTCAGTACTTC. The encoded protein is CASSWGQGPIQYF. Complete variable domain (other parts from reference TRBV13 and TRBJ2-4): AAGVIQSPRHLIKEKRETATLKCYPIPRHDTVYWYQQGPGQDPQFLISFYEKMQSDKGSIPDRFSAQQFSDYHSELNMSSLELGDSALYFCASSWGQGPIQYFGAGTRLSVL.

The V gene is TRBV19, the J gene TRBJ1-1; D not resolved. Between the trimmed V and J ends, which lost 4 bases and 1 base, there was a span of 7 bases. The germline V gene has CDR1 LNHDA and CDR2 SQIVND (reference sequence). This CDR3 region has 13 residues. The CDR3 nucleotides read TGTGCCAGTAGTAAGAAATCGAACACTGAAGCTTTCTTT. This codes for CASSKKSNTEAFF.

The chain links TRBV12-3 or TRBV12-4 to TRBJ2-7; D may correspond to TRBD1 or TRBD2 (5 bases each). The germline V and J ends were trimmed by 4 bases and 0 bases, with 16 bases remaining between them. The CDR3 has 16 amino acids. CDR3 nucleotide sequence: TGTGCCAGCAGTTCTCCTCCGGGACGGAGCTCCTACGAGCAGTACTTC. Its translation: CASSSPPGRSSYEQYF.

About this clonotype itself: A much larger clone lies a single base off, so this may be a read error. Given the absence of the conserved phenylalanine or tryptophan at the CDR3 end, a read error is likely. The chain links TRBV24-1 to TRBJ2-1; TRBD1 matches 8 bases. Per the germline V gene, CDR1 is KGHDR and CDR2 is SFDVKD. After removal of 5 bases from V and 8 bases from J, the junction contained 4 bases not matched to a gene. The CDR3 has 13 amino acids. The CDR3 is CATSAPGGDEQFY. The CDR3 DNA is TGTGCCACCAGTGCCCCAGGGGGCGATGAGCAGTTCTAC.

This clonotype was picked up a small number of times. The V and J genes are TRBV12-3 or TRBV12-4 and TRBJ2-5; 7 positions match TRBD2. There are 16 residues in the CDR3. V trimming: 0 bases; J trimming: 7 bases; junction bases outside the gene matches: 11. Written as DNA, the CDR3 is TGTGCCAGCAGTTTAGCGGGGGGGAGCGAAGTAGTGACCCAGTACTTC. Protein: CASSLAGGSEVVTQYF.

The rearrangement uses TRBV12-3 or TRBV12-4 and TRBJ2-1; the match to TRBD2 covers 10 bases. This CDR3 is 13 amino acids long. J was trimmed by 8 bases and V by 6 bases; bases with no gene match: 4. The chain's CDR3 is CASSLAGADEQFF. As DNA, the CDR3 is TGTGCCAGCAGCCTAGCGGGAGCGGATGAGCAGTTCTTC.

In this sample, this clonotype turned up a few times. The chain joins TRBV29-1 to TRBJ2-1; D unclear. Germline CDR1 and CDR2: SQVTM and ANQGSEA. The CDR3 has 12 amino acids. Trimming removed 0 bases from V and 4 bases from J, with 4 bases in between. The CDR3 here is CSVEDDYNEQFF. CDR3 nucleotide sequence: TGCAGCGTTGAAGACGATTACAATGAGCAGTTCTTC.

This clonotype was recorded only once. This chain joins TRBV27 and TRBJ2-1, with 10 bases matching TRBD2. V gave up 2 bases and J gave up 4 bases; unmatched junction bases: 11. The CDR3 totals 18 residues. The germline CDR1 and CDR2 sequences are MNHEY and SMNVEV (reference sequence). The CDR3 region has the DNA TGTGCCAGCAGTTTAATAGCATCTAGCGGGAGAAGGTACAATGAGCAGTTCTTC. Amino acids: CASSLIASSGRRYNEQFF.

At least ten counts were recorded for this clonotype. The J gene is TRBJ1-1, the V gene TRBV27; D might be TRBD1 (5 bases). The ends were cut back, 3 bases at V and 5 bases at J, with 10 bases in the middle. The CDR3 has 13 residues. CDR1 is MNHEY, CDR2 SMNVEV, per germline (reference sequence). This chain's CDR3 is CASSLGPGTEAFF. CDR3 DNA sequence: TGTGCCAGCAGTTTGGGGCCGGGGACTGAAGCTTTCTTT.

The table lists this clonotype with a few counts. The chain has TRBV20-1 and TRBJ1-5, with 7 bases identical to TRBD1. CDR1 and CDR2 from the germline V gene are DFQATT and SNEGSKA (reference sequence). The J segment lost 1 base and the V segment lost 7 bases, leaving 4 bases of the junction unmatched. The CDR3 is made up of 13 amino acids. CDR3 sequence: CSVETGSNQPQHF. CDR3 DNA sequence: TGCAGTGTAGAGACAGGGAGCAATCAGCCCCAGCATTTT.

V and J are TRBV6-5 and TRBJ1-5; D may be TRBD1 (5 bases). From germline, CDR1 is MNHEY and CDR2 SVGAGI. The CDR3 totals 14 residues. Trimming shortened V by 5 bases and J by 5 bases, and 13 bases separated the two germline ends. CDR3 protein: CASSSRGADQPQHF. In DNA form, the CDR3 reads TGTGCCAGCAGTAGTCGCGGGGCCGATCAGCCCCAGCATTTT.

This clonotype was observed at least ten times. The chain combines TRBV7-2 with TRBJ1-1; no firm D call. V gave up 2 bases and J gave up 0 bases, with 10 bases separating them. The CDR3 is 15 residues long. Per the germline V gene, CDR1 is SGHTA and CDR2 is FQGNSA. The CDR3 protein is CASSLPFSMNTEAFF. CDR3 sequence (DNA): TGTGCCAGCAGCTTACCCTTCTCCATGAACACTGAAGCTTTCTTT.

This rearrangement joins TRBV20-1 to TRBJ2-1; no firm D call. V was cut by 0 bases and J by 7 bases, with 13 bases left in between. The CDR3 is 14 amino acids. Germline CDR1 DFQATT, CDR2 SNEGSKA (reference sequence). CDR3 protein: CSARELSVGNEQFF. The CDR3 coding sequence is TGCAGTGCTAGAGAACTTTCGGTTGGGAATGAGCAGTTCTTC.

This chain uses TRBV6-2 or TRBV6-3 with TRBJ1-1; a possible D gene is TRBD1 (5 bases). Germline V gene data show CDR1 as MNHEY and CDR2 as SVGEGT. This CDR3 spans 11 amino acids. Between the trimmed V and J ends, which lost 6 bases and 8 bases, there was a span of 10 bases. The CDR3, as DNA: TGTGCCAGCAGACGGGACGGCGAAGCTTTCTTT. Translating gives CASRRDGEAFF.

This rearrangement joins TRBV29-1 to TRBJ2-1; 7 bases match TRBD2. From germline, CDR1 is SQVTM and CDR2 ANQGSEA. Losses at the gene ends were 5 bases for V and 6 bases for J; bases not matched to a gene: 7. This CDR3 region has 13 residues. The CDR3 region is CSVLSGKGNEQFF. In DNA, the CDR3 is TGCAGCGTTCTAAGCGGGAAGGGCAATGAGCAGTTCTTC.

This clonotype was seen only a few times. The rearrangement joins TRBV27 to TRBJ1-6; D is unclear. Germline V gene sequence: CDR1 MNHEY, CDR2 SMNVEV (reference sequence). V lost 2 bases to trimming and J lost 7 bases, with 9 bases between them. The CDR3 runs to 14 residues. DNA of the CDR3: TGTGCCAGCAGTTTACCCGGGGAAAATTCACCCCTCCACTTT. The encoded protein is CASSLPGENSPLHF.